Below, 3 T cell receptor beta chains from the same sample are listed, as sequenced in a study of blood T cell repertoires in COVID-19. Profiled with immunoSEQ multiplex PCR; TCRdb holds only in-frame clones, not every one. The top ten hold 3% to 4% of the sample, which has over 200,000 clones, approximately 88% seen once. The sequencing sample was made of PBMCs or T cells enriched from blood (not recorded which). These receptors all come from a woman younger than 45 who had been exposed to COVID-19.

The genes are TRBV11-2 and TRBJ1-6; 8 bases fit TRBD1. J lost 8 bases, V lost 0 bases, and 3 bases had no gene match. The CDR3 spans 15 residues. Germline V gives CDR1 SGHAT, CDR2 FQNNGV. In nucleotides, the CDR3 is TGTGCCAGCAGCTTAGAGCCGGGACAGGATTCACCCCTCCACTTT. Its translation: CASSLEPGQDSPLHF.

CDR3 in DNA: TGTGCCAGCAGGGTGTCGGACAGCTCCTATAATTCACCCCTCCACTTT. Translating it yields CASRVSDSSYNSPLHF. This chain uses TRBV28 with TRBJ1-6, with D perhaps TRBD1 (6 bases). Trimming shortened V by 6 bases and J by 0 bases, and 12 bases separated the two germline ends. The germline V gene has CDR1 MDHEN and CDR2 SYDVKM. The CDR3 length is 16 residues.

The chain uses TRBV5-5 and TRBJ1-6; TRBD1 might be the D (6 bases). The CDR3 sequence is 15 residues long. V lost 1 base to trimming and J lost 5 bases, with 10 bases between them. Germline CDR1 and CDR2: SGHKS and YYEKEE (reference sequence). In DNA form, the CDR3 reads TGTGCCAGCAGCTTGTTGTCAGGGGATAATTCACCCCTCCACTTT. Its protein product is CASSLLSGDNSPLHF.